Below are 22 T cell receptor beta chains sequenced from a single sample in a study of molecular identifiers for immune sequencing clone quantification. A single record per CDR3 protein comes from TCRdb applying MiXCR to the PCR reads. The data hold about 640,000 distinct CDR3 sequences, with around 20% observed a single time. Specimen: naive CD8+ T cells from blood, with Jurkat cell RNA spiked in. The subset is: FACS-sorted CD8+CD4-CCR7+CD45RA+ naive T cells. Receptors were obtained from a human donor in good health. Some libraries in this study had Jurkat cell RNA spiked in.

Regarding this clonotype: This may arise from a read error, as a much more abundant clone is one base away. The gene calls are TRBV9 and TRBJ1-2, with D uncertain. Germline CDR1 and CDR2: SGDLS and YYNGEE. With 8 bases removed from V and 2 bases from J, the gap between germline ends came to 10 bases. CDR3 length equals 12 residues. The CDR3 sequence: CASDEQNYGYTF. CDR3 nucleotides: TGTGCCAGTGACGAACAGAACTATGGCTACACCTTC.

This clonotype came up a few times. Just one base apart from a much larger clone, this may be a read error. The chain joins TRBV29-1 to TRBJ1-1, with D possibly TRBD1 on 5 matching bases. Germline CDR1 is SQVTM and CDR2 is ANQGSEA. The CDR3 totals 15 residues. The CDR3 protein is CGAQPLTGMNTEAFF. CDR3 nucleotide sequence: TGCGGCGCCCAGCCCCTTACAGGTATGAACACTGAAGCTTTCTTT.

This clonotype was counted many times. This rearrangement joins TRBV29-1 to TRBJ2-2; the D is unclear. The ends were cut back, 0 bases at V and 2 bases at J, with 13 bases in the middle. The CDR3 spans 16 residues. Germline V CDR1 and CDR2: SQVTM, ANQGSEA. CDR3 coding DNA: TGCAGCGTTGAAGATCCAAGCCTTGGTAACACCGGGGAGCTGTTTTTT. Translated, it gives CSVEDPSLGNTGELFF.

This clonotype was seen repeatedly, ten times or more. The chain employs TRBV5-1 and TRBJ2-7; possible D gene TRBD2, 6 bases. The CDR3 totals 14 residues. V lost 4 bases to trimming and J lost 6 bases, with 17 bases between them. Germline V gene lookup returns CDR1 SGHRS and CDR2 YFSETQ. CDR3 nucleotide sequence: TGCGCCAGCAGCCCGGCCGGGGGATTTAGCGAGCAGTACTTC. It encodes CASSPAGGFSEQYF.

This clonotype came up once. A much more abundant neighbour one base away suggests this may be a read error. As the CDR3 is not closed by the conserved phenylalanine or tryptophan, this likely results from a read error. This chain joins TRBV27 and TRBJ1-2, with 7 bases aligning to TRBD1. V lost 6 bases, J lost 3 bases, and 7 bases stayed unmatched. CDR1 and CDR2 from the germline V gene are MNHEY and SMNVEV (reference sequence). This CDR3 comprises 14 residues. The CDR3 DNA follows: TGTGCCAGCAGGGTCGGACAGGCCTACTATGGCTACACCCTC. Its translation: CASRVGQAYYGYTL.

This clonotype has just one count. The CDR3 does not end in the conserved phenylalanine or tryptophan, so this is likely a read error. The J gene is TRBJ2-2, the V gene TRBV27; TRBD1 is a possible D gene (5 bases). The CDR3 has 13 residues. The germline gives CDR1 MNHEY, CDR2 SMNVEV (reference sequence). Trimming pared 2 bases from V and 6 bases from J, leaving 7 bases between. Written as DNA, the CDR3 is TGTGCCAGCAGTTTACAGGGCGCCGGGGAGCTGTTTTCT. Translated: CASSLQGAGELFS.

This clonotype was counted between two and nine times. Sequence at one end of the junction differs from germline and may be a read error. This chain joins TRBV7-7 and TRBJ1-1; D unresolved. This CDR3 region has 13 residues. The germline gives CDR1 SSHAT, CDR2 FNYEAQ (reference sequence). As DNA, the CDR3 is TGTGCTAGCAGCCCGGAGCCGAACACTGAAGCTTTCTTT. Amino acids: CASSPEPNTEAFF.

There are many counts of this clonotype. The CDR3: CSVEQTGEQETQYF. The CDR3 DNA reads TGCAGCGTTGAACAGACAGGGGAACAAGAGACCCAGTACTTC. This chain links TRBV29-1 with TRBJ2-5, with TRBD1 matching over 8 bases. The CDR3 is 14 residues long. Losses at the gene ends were 2 bases for V and 2 bases for J; bases not matched to a gene: 4. CDR1 is SQVTM and CDR2 is ANQGSEA in the germline V gene.

This clonotype was recorded at least ten times. The V call is TRBV18, the J call TRBJ1-1; no definite D call. Trimming removed 0 bases from V and 0 bases from J, with 11 bases in between. This CDR3 is built from 16 residues. Looked up from germline, CDR1 is KGHSH and CDR2 is LQKENI. The CDR3 reads CASSPPARLMNTEAFF. CDR3 nucleotide sequence: TGTGCCAGCTCACCACCCGCCAGACTTATGAACACTGAAGCTTTCTTT.

The table lists this clonotype with many counts. V is TRBV6-2 or TRBV6-3 and J is TRBJ2-1; tentatively, D is TRBD2 (5 bases). From germline, CDR1 is MNHEY and CDR2 SVGEGT. The CDR3 runs to 14 residues. V lost 2 bases and J lost 0, with 5 bases in between. For the CDR3, the DNA is TGTGCCAGCAGTTACGGGAGCTCCTACAATGAGCAGTTCTTC. The encoded protein is CASSYGSSYNEQFF.

In its sample, this clonotype was seen many times. The CDR3 reads CASSLTTHSNTEAFF. The CDR3 coding sequence is TGTGCCAGCAGCCTTACGACACATTCGAACACTGAAGCTTTCTTT. V is TRBV2 and J is TRBJ1-1, with D hard to call. The CDR3 loop spans 15 amino acids. CDR1 is SNHLY and CDR2 is FYNNEI in the germline V gene. With 6 bases removed from V and 1 base from J, the gap between germline ends came to 15 bases.

This clonotype has ten or more counts. The rearrangement joins TRBV5-8 to TRBJ1-1; possibly TRBD1 for D (6 bases). Trimming took off 4 bases at V and 2 bases at J, with 18 bases between the two ends. The V gene's germline CDR1 is SGHTS and CDR2 YDEGEE. The CDR3 is 16 amino acids. DNA for the CDR3: TGTGCCAGCAGCACGATTAACAGGGCGGGAAACACTGAAGCTTTCTTT. This encodes CASSTINRAGNTEAFF.

The chain combines TRBV6-5 with TRBJ1-2; D call uncertain. Between the trimmed V and J ends, which lost 2 bases and 3 bases, there was a span of 16 bases. The germline V gene encodes CDR1 MNHEY and CDR2 SVGAGI. The CDR3 extends over 16 amino acids. CDR3: CASSYEAGGDYYGYTF. CDR3 bases: TGTGCCAGCAGTTACGAGGCAGGCGGAGACTACTATGGCTACACCTTC.

The chain employs TRBV9 and TRBJ1-2; 8 bases line up with TRBD1. The germline V gene encodes CDR1 SGDLS and CDR2 YYNGEE. The V gene end was trimmed by 0 bases and the J gene end by 5 bases; junction bases not matched to a gene: 9. The CDR3 contains 16 residues. CDR3 in DNA: TGTGCCAGCAGCGTAGCTGTTCAGGGGGCATGGTATGGCTACACCTTC. Translation: CASSVAVQGAWYGYTF.

This clonotype was counted a few times. The chain couples TRBV27 to TRBJ2-5; 10 nucleotides match TRBD2. From germline, CDR1 is MNHEY and CDR2 SMNVEV (reference sequence). CDR3 length equals 14 residues. Unmatched junction bases numbered 2, after V lost 2 bases and J lost 5 bases. The CDR3 here is CASSLSSGGETQYF. The DNA for the CDR3 is TGTGCCAGCAGTTTAAGTAGCGGGGGGGAGACCCAGTACTTC.

This clonotype came up many times. The chain couples TRBV28 to TRBJ2-3, with a tentative D call TRBD2 (5 bases). The CDR3 sequence is 15 residues long. V lost 4 bases, J lost 0 bases, and 11 bases lay in between. Germline V gene lookup returns CDR1 MDHEN and CDR2 SYDVKM. This CDR3 reads CASSYMRESTDTQYF. In nucleotides, the CDR3 is TGTGCCAGCAGTTATATGAGGGAAAGCACAGATACGCAGTATTTT.

This clonotype was counted many times. This sequence joins TRBV14 and TRBJ2-7, with D unclear. V lost 0 bases and J lost 2, with 11 bases in between. Germline loops: CDR1 SGHDN, CDR2 FVKESK. This CDR3 has 15 residues. The CDR3 here is CASSQDWAVTYEQYF. The DNA for the CDR3 is TGTGCCAGCAGCCAAGATTGGGCAGTCACCTACGAGCAGTACTTC.

This rearrangement joins TRBV20-1 to TRBJ2-7; possibly TRBD2 for D (6 bases). V shed 2 bases and J shed 2 bases, with 13 bases lying between them. The germline CDR1 and CDR2 sequences are DFQATT and SNEGSKA (reference sequence). This CDR3 has 14 residues. The CDR3 sequence: CSARRAEGTYEQYF. The CDR3 DNA is TGCAGTGCTAGACGAGCGGAGGGAACCTACGAGCAGTACTTC.

The CDR3: CASSQNPSRHEQFF. In DNA form, the CDR3 reads TGCGCCAGCAGCCAAAATCCATCCCGGCATGAGCAGTTCTTC. J is TRBJ2-1 and V is TRBV4-3; no clear D. CDR3 length: 14 amino acids. Germline loops: CDR1 LGHNA, CDR2 YSLEER. V lost 2 bases, J lost 8 bases, and 13 bases lay in between.

This clonotype was observed many times. V usage is TRBV5-1 and J usage is TRBJ2-1; TRBD1 matches 7 bases. Germline assignment: CDR1 SGHRS and CDR2 YFSETQ. The CDR3 length is 15 residues. After removal of 4 bases from V and 0 bases from J, the junction contained 4 bases not matched to a gene. The CDR3 protein is CASSPRQGSYNEQFF. In nucleotides, the CDR3 is TGCGCCAGCAGCCCCCGACAGGGCTCCTACAATGAGCAGTTCTTC.

This clonotype was found many times. The rearrangement joins TRBV3-1 to TRBJ1-1; tentative D call: TRBD1 (5 bases). Germline V gives CDR1 LGHDT, CDR2 YNNKEL (reference sequence). The CDR3 length is 15 residues. V lost 2 bases and J lost 3, with 13 bases in between. The CDR3 coding sequence is TGTGCCAGCAGCCAACGGGGGGGAGAGGACACTGAAGCTTTCTTT. It translates to CASSQRGGEDTEAFF.

This clonotype showed up just a few times. V and J are TRBV6-6 and TRBJ2-7; TRBD1 matches at 9 bases. Germline CDR1 and CDR2: MNHNY and SVGAGI (reference sequence). The V segment lost 6 bases and the J segment 6 bases; nucleotides outside the gene matches: 9. The CDR3 spans 14 residues. The CDR3, as DNA: TGTGCCAGCAGACCCGGGACAGGGAGTACCGAGCAGTACTTC. Protein product: CASRPGTGSTEQYF.